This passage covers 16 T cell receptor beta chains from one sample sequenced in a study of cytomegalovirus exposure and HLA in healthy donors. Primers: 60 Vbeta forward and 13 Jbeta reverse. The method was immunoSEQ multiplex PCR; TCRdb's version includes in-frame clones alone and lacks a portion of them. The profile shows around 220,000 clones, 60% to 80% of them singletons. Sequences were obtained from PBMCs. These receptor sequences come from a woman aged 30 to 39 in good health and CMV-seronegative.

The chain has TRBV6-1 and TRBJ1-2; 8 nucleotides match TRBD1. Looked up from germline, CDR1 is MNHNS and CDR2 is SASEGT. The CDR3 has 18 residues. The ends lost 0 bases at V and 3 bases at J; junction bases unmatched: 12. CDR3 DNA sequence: TGTGCCAGCAGTGAAGCCCGGACAGGGTACCCCCGCGACTATGGCTACACCTTC. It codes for CASSEARTGYPRDYGYTF.

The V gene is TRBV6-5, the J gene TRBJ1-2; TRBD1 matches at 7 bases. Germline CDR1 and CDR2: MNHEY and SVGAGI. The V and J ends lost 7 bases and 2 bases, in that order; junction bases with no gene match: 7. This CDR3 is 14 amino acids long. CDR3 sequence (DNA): TGTGCCAGCAAGACAGGGCCCCCGAACTATGGCTACACCTTC. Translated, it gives CASKTGPPNYGYTF.

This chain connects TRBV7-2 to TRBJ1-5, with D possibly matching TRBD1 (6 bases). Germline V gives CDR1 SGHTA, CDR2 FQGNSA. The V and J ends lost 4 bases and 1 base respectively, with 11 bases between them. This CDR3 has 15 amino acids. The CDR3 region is CASSWATGSNQPQHF. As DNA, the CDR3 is TGTGCCAGCAGCTGGGCCACAGGGAGCAATCAGCCCCAGCATTTT.

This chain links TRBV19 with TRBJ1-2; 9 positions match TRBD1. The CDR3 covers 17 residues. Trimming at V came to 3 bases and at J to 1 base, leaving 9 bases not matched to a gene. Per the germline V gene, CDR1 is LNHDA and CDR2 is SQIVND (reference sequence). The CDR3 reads CASSIFSTGGLNYGYTF. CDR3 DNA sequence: TGTGCCAGTAGTATTTTTTCTACAGGGGGCCTTAACTATGGCTACACCTTC.

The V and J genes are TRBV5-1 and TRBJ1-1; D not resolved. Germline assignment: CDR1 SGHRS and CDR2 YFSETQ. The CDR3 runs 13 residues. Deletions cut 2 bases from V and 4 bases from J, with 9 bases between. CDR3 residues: CASSFDGSTEAFF. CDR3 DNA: TGCGCCAGCAGCTTCGACGGGAGCACTGAAGCTTTCTTT.

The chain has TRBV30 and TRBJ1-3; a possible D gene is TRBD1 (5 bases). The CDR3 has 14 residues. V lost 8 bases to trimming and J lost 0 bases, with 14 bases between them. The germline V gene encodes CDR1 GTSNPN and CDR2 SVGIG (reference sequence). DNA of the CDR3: TGTGCCGGAAGACAGTTTAGCTCTGGAAACACCATATATTTT. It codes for CAGRQFSSGNTIYF.

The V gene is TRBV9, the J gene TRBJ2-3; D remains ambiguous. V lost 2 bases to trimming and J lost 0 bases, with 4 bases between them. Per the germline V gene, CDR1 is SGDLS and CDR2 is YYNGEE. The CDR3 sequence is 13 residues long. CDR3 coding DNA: TGTGCCAGCAGCGTCTTTAGCACAGATACGCAGTATTTT. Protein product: CASSVFSTDTQYF. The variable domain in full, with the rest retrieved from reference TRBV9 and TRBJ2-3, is DSGVTQTPKHLITATGQRVTLRCSPRSGDLSVYWYQQSLDQGLQFLIQYYNGEERAKGNILERFSAQQFPDLHSELNLSSLELGDSALYFCASSVFSTDTQYFGPGTRLTVL.

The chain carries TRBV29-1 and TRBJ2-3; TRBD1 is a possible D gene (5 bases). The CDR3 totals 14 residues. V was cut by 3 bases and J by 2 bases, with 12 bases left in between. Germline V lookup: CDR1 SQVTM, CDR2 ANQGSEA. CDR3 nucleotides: TGCAGCGTTGATCGTGGACAACTCACAGATACGCAGTATTTT. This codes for CSVDRGQLTDTQYF.

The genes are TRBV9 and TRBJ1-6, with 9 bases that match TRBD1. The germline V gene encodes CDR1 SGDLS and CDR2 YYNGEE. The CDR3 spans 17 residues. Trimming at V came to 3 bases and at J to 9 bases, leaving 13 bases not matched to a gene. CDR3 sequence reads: CASSAGPGQGIGSPLHF. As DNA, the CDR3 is TGTGCCAGCAGCGCGGGACCGGGACAGGGAATCGGTTCACCCCTCCACTTT.

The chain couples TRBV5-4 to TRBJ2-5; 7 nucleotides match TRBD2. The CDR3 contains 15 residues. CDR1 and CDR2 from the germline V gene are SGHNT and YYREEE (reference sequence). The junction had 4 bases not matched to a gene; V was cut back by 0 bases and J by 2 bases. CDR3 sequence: CASSLAGLDQETQYF. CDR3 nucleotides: TGTGCCAGCAGCTTGGCCGGACTAGATCAAGAGACCCAGTACTTC.

As DNA, the CDR3 is TGTGCCAGCCTTGCGGGGGGCACCGGGGAGCTGTTTTTT. Encoded protein: CASLAGGTGELFF. The rearrangement links TRBV6-1 to TRBJ2-2, with 8 nucleotides matching TRBD2. The CDR3 length is 13 residues. V dropped 8 bases and J dropped 4; count of bases not matched to a gene: 3. From germline, CDR1 is MNHNS and CDR2 SASEGT.

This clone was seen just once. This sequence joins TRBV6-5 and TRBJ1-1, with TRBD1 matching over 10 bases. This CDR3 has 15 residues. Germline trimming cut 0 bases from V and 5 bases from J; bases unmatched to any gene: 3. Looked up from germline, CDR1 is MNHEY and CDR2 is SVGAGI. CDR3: CASSYSGQGRTEAFF. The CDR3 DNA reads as TGTGCCAGCAGTTACTCGGGACAGGGGAGGACTGAAGCTTTCTTT.

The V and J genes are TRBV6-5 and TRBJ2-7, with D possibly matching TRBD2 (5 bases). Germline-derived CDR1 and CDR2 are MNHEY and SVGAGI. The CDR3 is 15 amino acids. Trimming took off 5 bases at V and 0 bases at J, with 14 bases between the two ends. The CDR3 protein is CASSQDLGSSYEQYF. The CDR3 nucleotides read TGTGCCAGCAGTCAAGACCTGGGGAGCTCCTACGAGCAGTACTTC.

The CDR3 reads CAWSRTGTFNEQFF. CDR3 in DNA: TGTGCCTGGAGTAGAACCGGGACTTTCAATGAGCAGTTCTTC. The chain combines TRBV30 with TRBJ2-1; D possibly corresponds to TRBD2 (6 bases). Germline values: CDR1 GTSNPN, CDR2 SVGIG (reference sequence). CDR3 length: 14 residues. V gave up 2 bases and J gave up 6 bases, with 14 bases separating them.

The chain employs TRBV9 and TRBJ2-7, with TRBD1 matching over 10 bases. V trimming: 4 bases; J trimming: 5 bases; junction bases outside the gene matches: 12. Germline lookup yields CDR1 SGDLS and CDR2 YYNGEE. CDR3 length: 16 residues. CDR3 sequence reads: CASSPHLSGQGDEQYF. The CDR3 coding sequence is TGTGCCAGCAGCCCCCATCTTTCTGGACAGGGGGACGAGCAGTACTTC.

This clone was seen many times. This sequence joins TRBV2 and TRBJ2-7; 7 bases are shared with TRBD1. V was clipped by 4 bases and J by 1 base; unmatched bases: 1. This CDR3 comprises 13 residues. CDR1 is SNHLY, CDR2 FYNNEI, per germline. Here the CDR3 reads CASSGDSSYEQYF. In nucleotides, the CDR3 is TGTGCCAGCAGTGGGGACAGTTCCTACGAGCAGTACTTC.